This is a list of T cell receptor beta chains from one sample in a study of long-term antiretroviral therapy in people with HIV. Sequencing was performed with immunoSEQ multiplex PCR; in TCRdb, only in-frame clones are kept and a portion is missing. The sample carries about 22,000 clones, approximately 82% recorded once. The sample in question was unsorted PBMCs, obtained 0.1 years before starting antiretroviral therapy. The receptors come from a man aged 18-30 years with HIV. CDR3s include the opening cysteine and the closing phenylalanine or tryptophan. Fields, in order: clone size, CDR3 length, D gene, J gene, V gene, CDR3 protein, CDR3 DNA. The D gene is left open where the match is weak. The size entry is marked missing in some rows and otherwise reads once, few, many or a size class.

clone size: .; CDR3 length: 13; D gene: .; J gene: TRBJ1-5; V gene: TRBV19; CDR3 protein: CASSAGVRQPQHF; CDR3 DNA: TGTGCCAGTAGTGCGGGGGTGAGGCAGCCCCAGCATTTT
clone size: .; CDR3 length: 15; D gene: .; J gene: TRBJ2-7; V gene: TRBV7-8; CDR3 protein: CASSLVQGDYYEQYF; CDR3 DNA: TGTGCCAGCAGCTTAGTTCAGGGAGACTACTACGAGCAGTACTTC
clone size: .; CDR3 length: 15; D gene: .; J gene: TRBJ2-7; V gene: TRBV28; CDR3 protein: CASSLSSWSSYEQYF; CDR3 DNA: TGTGCCAGCAGTTTAAGTAGCTGGAGCTCCTACGAGCAGTACTTC
clone size: .; CDR3 length: 14; D gene: TRBD1; J gene: TRBJ2-1; V gene: TRBV6-5; CDR3 protein: CASSSGTGTGEQFF; CDR3 DNA: TGTGCCAGCAGTTCCGGGACAGGGACCGGTGAGCAGTTCTTC
clone size: .; CDR3 length: 14; D gene: .; J gene: TRBJ2-1; V gene: TRBV5-4; CDR3 protein: CASSLVGAYNEQFF; CDR3 DNA: TGTGCCAGCAGCTTGGTAGGAGCCTACAATGAGCAGTTCTTC
clone size: .; CDR3 length: 13; D gene: TRBD1; J gene: TRBJ1-3; V gene: TRBV19; CDR3 protein: CASSRGPGNTIYF; CDR3 DNA: TGTGCCAGTAGCAGGGGGCCTGGAAACACCATATATTTT
clone size: .; CDR3 length: 14; D gene: .; J gene: TRBJ2-7; V gene: TRBV6-1; CDR3 protein: CASTPIGATYEQYF; CDR3 DNA: TGTGCCAGCACCCCGATCGGGGCCACCTACGAGCAGTACTTC
clone size: .; CDR3 length: 15; D gene: .; J gene: TRBJ2-7; V gene: TRBV21-1; CDR3 protein: CASSKLREGRDEQYF; CDR3 DNA: TGTGCCAGCAGCAAATTGCGGGAGGGCCGGGACGAGCAGTACTTC
clone size: .; CDR3 length: 13; D gene: .; J gene: TRBJ1-5; V gene: TRBV28; CDR3 protein: CASSLEGYQPQHF; CDR3 DNA: TGTGCCAGCAGTTTAGAAGGGTACCAGCCCCAGCATTTT
clone size: .; CDR3 length: 16; D gene: .; J gene: TRBJ1-5; V gene: TRBV2; CDR3 protein: CASSNGSPFIRQPQHF; CDR3 DNA: TGTGCCAGCAGTAACGGGTCCCCTTTTATTCGTCAGCCCCAGCATTTT
clone size: .; CDR3 length: 15; D gene: .; J gene: TRBJ2-7; V gene: TRBV7-2; CDR3 protein: CASSLGRGSSYEQYF; CDR3 DNA: TGTGCCAGCAGCTTAGGGCGGGGATCGTCCTACGAGCAGTACTTC
clone size: .; CDR3 length: 13; D gene: .; J gene: TRBJ1-5; V gene: TRBV2; CDR3 protein: CAGSTGPQGSQHF; CDR3 DNA: TGTGCCGGATCGACAGGCCCCCAGGGGTCCCAGCATTTT
clone size: few; CDR3 length: 17; D gene: .; J gene: TRBJ2-2; V gene: TRBV4-2; CDR3 protein: CASSQEVLGGVTGELFF; CDR3 DNA: TGTGCCAGCAGCCAAGAAGTTCTGGGCGGGGTCACCGGGGAGCTGTTTTTT
clone size: .; CDR3 length: 14; D gene: .; J gene: TRBJ2-1; V gene: TRBV6-5; CDR3 protein: CASTRGAAYNEQFF; CDR3 DNA: TGTGCCAGCACCCGGGGGGCGGCGTACAATGAGCAGTTCTTC
clone size: .; CDR3 length: 15; D gene: TRBD2; J gene: TRBJ2-1; V gene: TRBV9; CDR3 protein: CASSTSGRANNEQFF; CDR3 DNA: TGTGCCAGCAGCACCAGCGGGAGGGCCAACAATGAGCAGTTCTTC
clone size: .; CDR3 length: 14; D gene: .; J gene: TRBJ1-6; V gene: TRBV7-6; CDR3 protein: CASSGSMKGSPLHF; CDR3 DNA: TGTGCCAGCAGCGGTTCGATGAAAGGATCACCCCTCCACTTT
clone size: .; CDR3 length: 14; D gene: TRBD1; J gene: TRBJ1-6; V gene: TRBV13; CDR3 protein: CASSFGTGQSPLHF; CDR3 DNA: TGTGCCAGCAGCTTCGGGACAGGGCAATCACCCCTCCACTTT
clone size: .; CDR3 length: 15; D gene: .; J gene: TRBJ2-3; V gene: TRBV11-3; CDR3 protein: CASSLRAGSTDTQYF; CDR3 DNA: TGTGCCAGCAGCTTAAGGGCAGGGAGCACAGATACGCAGTATTTT
clone size: .; CDR3 length: 17; D gene: .; J gene: TRBJ2-7; V gene: TRBV18; CDR3 protein: CASSPPGGKRVRWEQYF; CDR3 DNA: TGTGCCAGCTCACCACCCGGGGGTAAGCGGGTACGGTGGGAGCAGTACTTC
clone size: .; CDR3 length: 15; D gene: .; J gene: TRBJ2-1; V gene: TRBV6-5; CDR3 protein: CASSYLRGAFREQFF; CDR3 DNA: TGTGCCAGCAGTTACCTCCGGGGGGCTTTCCGTGAGCAGTTCTTC
clone size: .; CDR3 length: 16; D gene: .; J gene: TRBJ2-1; V gene: TRBV18; CDR3 protein: CASSPPSRATYNEQFF; CDR3 DNA: TGTGCCAGCTCACCACCGAGCAGGGCTACCTACAATGAGCAGTTCTTC
clone size: .; CDR3 length: 12; D gene: TRBD2; J gene: TRBJ2-7; V gene: TRBV6-5; CDR3 protein: CASSYGGGEQYF; CDR3 DNA: TGTGCCAGCAGTTACGGGGGGGGCGAGCAGTACTTC
clone size: .; CDR3 length: 17; D gene: TRBD1; J gene: TRBJ1-3; V gene: TRBV9; CDR3 protein: CASSVEPTGRAGNTIYF; CDR3 DNA: TGTGCCAGCAGCGTAGAGCCGACAGGGCGCGCTGGAAACACCATATATTTT
clone size: .; CDR3 length: 15; D gene: .; J gene: TRBJ2-5; V gene: TRBV21-1; CDR3 protein: CASSTPGQGIETQYF; CDR3 DNA: TGTGCCAGCAGCACTCCAGGACAGGGGATCGAGACCCAGTACTTC
clone size: .; CDR3 length: 15; D gene: .; J gene: TRBJ2-7; V gene: TRBV6-1; CDR3 protein: CASSERVDGTYEQYF; CDR3 DNA: TGTGCCAGCAGTGAAAGAGTCGACGGAACCTACGAGCAGTACTTC
clone size: .; CDR3 length: 16; D gene: .; J gene: TRBJ2-2; V gene: TRBV7-9; CDR3 protein: CASSPPKGPNTGELFF; CDR3 DNA: TGTGCCAGCAGCCCCCCGAAGGGTCCGAACACCGGGGAGCTGTTTTTT
clone size: .; CDR3 length: 14; D gene: .; J gene: TRBJ1-2; V gene: TRBV9; CDR3 protein: CASSVDQGSYGYTF; CDR3 DNA: TGTGCCAGCAGCGTAGACCAGGGGAGCTATGGCTACACCTTC
clone size: .; CDR3 length: 14; D gene: .; J gene: TRBJ2-1; V gene: TRBV5-8; CDR3 protein: CASSSLGGLNEQFF; CDR3 DNA: TGTGCCAGCAGCTCCTTAGGCGGCCTAAATGAGCAGTTCTTC
clone size: .; CDR3 length: 16; D gene: .; J gene: TRBJ2-2; V gene: TRBV10-1; CDR3 protein: CASSPGHMTNTGELFF; CDR3 DNA: TGCGCCAGCAGCCCCGGACATATGACGAACACCGGGGAGCTGTTTTTT
clone size: .; CDR3 length: 14; D gene: .; J gene: TRBJ2-3; V gene: TRBV30; CDR3 protein: CAWYRGEGTDTQYF; CDR3 DNA: TGTGCCTGGTACCGGGGCGAAGGCACAGATACGCAGTATTTT
clone size: .; CDR3 length: 13; D gene: .; J gene: TRBJ2-1; V gene: TRBV4-3; CDR3 protein: CASSGGSGLTQFF; CDR3 DNA: TGCGCCAGCAGCGGAGGGAGCGGACTCACTCAGTTCTTC
clone size: .; CDR3 length: 14; D gene: .; J gene: TRBJ2-1; V gene: TRBV11-2; CDR3 protein: CASSLRVSYNEQFF; CDR3 DNA: TGTGCCAGCAGCTTAAGGGTCTCCTACAATGAGCAGTTCTTC
clone size: .; CDR3 length: 18; D gene: TRBD1; J gene: TRBJ1-4; V gene: TRBV5-1; CDR3 protein: CASSLRGTEVRGGEKLFF; CDR3 DNA: TGCGCCAGCAGCTTGAGAGGGACAGAAGTCCGGGGAGGTGAAAAACTGTTTTTT
clone size: .; CDR3 length: 15; D gene: .; J gene: TRBJ2-1; V gene: TRBV7-3; CDR3 protein: CASSLRGGSENEQFF; CDR3 DNA: TGTGCCAGCAGCTTAAGGGGGGGCTCAGAGAATGAGCAGTTCTTC
clone size: .; CDR3 length: 14; D gene: .; J gene: TRBJ2-3; V gene: TRBV6-5; CDR3 protein: CASSYSASTDTQYF; CDR3 DNA: TGTGCCAGCAGTTACTCCGCCAGCACAGATACGCAGTATTTT
clone size: .; CDR3 length: 15; D gene: .; J gene: TRBJ1-6; V gene: TRBV2; CDR3 protein: CASSDWDLYNSPLHF; CDR3 DNA: TGTGCCAGCAGTGATTGGGATCTATATAATTCACCCCTCCACTTT
clone size: .; CDR3 length: 21; D gene: TRBD2; J gene: TRBJ2-6; V gene: TRBV4-3; CDR3 protein: CASSQDSLYSGERTGANVLTF; CDR3 DNA: TGCGCCAGCAGCCAAGACTCCCTCTACAGCGGGGAGAGAACTGGGGCCAACGTCCTGACTTTC
clone size: once; CDR3 length: 16; D gene: TRBD2; J gene: TRBJ2-1; V gene: TRBV13; CDR3 protein: CASSLGIAGGANEQFF; CDR3 DNA: TGTGCCAGCAGCTTAGGGATAGCGGGAGGTGCCAATGAGCAGTTCTTC
clone size: .; CDR3 length: 16; D gene: TRBD1; J gene: TRBJ2-3; V gene: TRBV9; CDR3 protein: CASSVEWGQGTDTQYF; CDR3 DNA: TGTGCCAGCAGCGTAGAATGGGGACAGGGCACAGATACGCAGTATTTT
clone size: .; CDR3 length: 14; D gene: .; J gene: TRBJ1-1; V gene: TRBV5-8; CDR3 protein: CASSLALVNTEAFF; CDR3 DNA: TGTGCCAGCAGCTTGGCCTTAGTGAACACTGAAGCTTTCTTT
clone size: .; CDR3 length: 13; D gene: .; J gene: TRBJ1-1; V gene: TRBV19; CDR3 protein: CASVQGRYTEAFF; CDR3 DNA: TGTGCCAGTGTGCAAGGGAGGTACACTGAAGCTTTCTTT
clone size: medium-sized; CDR3 length: 18; D gene: .; J gene: TRBJ2-1; V gene: TRBV7-9; CDR3 protein: CASTKGWGGPVLYNEQFF; CDR3 DNA: TGTGCCAGCACCAAGGGGTGGGGGGGGCCGGTTCTATACAATGAGCAGTTCTTC
clone size: .; CDR3 length: 11; D gene: .; J gene: TRBJ2-1; V gene: TRBV5-1; CDR3 protein: CASSLAAEQFF; CDR3 DNA: TGCGCCAGCAGCTTGGCAGCAGAACAGTTCTTC
clone size: .; CDR3 length: 17; D gene: .; J gene: TRBJ1-2; V gene: TRBV7-6; CDR3 protein: CASSPRRYLQGKDGYTF; CDR3 DNA: TGTGCCAGCAGCCCCCGTAGGTATCTACAGGGAAAGGATGGCTACACCTTC
clone size: .; CDR3 length: 14; D gene: .; J gene: TRBJ2-7; V gene: TRBV7-2; CDR3 protein: CASSLSRSSYEQYF; CDR3 DNA: TGTGCCAGCAGCTTAAGCAGGTCCTCCTACGAGCAGTACTTC
clone size: few; CDR3 length: 14; D gene: .; J gene: TRBJ1-1; V gene: TRBV9; CDR3 protein: CASTMITLNTEAFF; CDR3 DNA: TGTGCCAGCACGATGATTACTCTCAACACTGAAGCTTTCTTT
clone size: .; CDR3 length: 20; D gene: TRBD2; J gene: TRBJ2-7; V gene: TRBV6-4; CDR3 protein: CASRKVGGGLAGSLSYEQYF; CDR3 DNA: TGTGCCAGCAGGAAGGTTGGGGGGGGACTAGCGGGCTCTCTCTCCTACGAGCAGTACTTC
clone size: few; CDR3 length: 14; D gene: .; J gene: TRBJ2-1; V gene: TRBV7-6; CDR3 protein: CASSLATGEDEQFF; CDR3 DNA: TGTGCCAGCAGCTTAGCGACGGGGGAGGATGAGCAGTTCTTC